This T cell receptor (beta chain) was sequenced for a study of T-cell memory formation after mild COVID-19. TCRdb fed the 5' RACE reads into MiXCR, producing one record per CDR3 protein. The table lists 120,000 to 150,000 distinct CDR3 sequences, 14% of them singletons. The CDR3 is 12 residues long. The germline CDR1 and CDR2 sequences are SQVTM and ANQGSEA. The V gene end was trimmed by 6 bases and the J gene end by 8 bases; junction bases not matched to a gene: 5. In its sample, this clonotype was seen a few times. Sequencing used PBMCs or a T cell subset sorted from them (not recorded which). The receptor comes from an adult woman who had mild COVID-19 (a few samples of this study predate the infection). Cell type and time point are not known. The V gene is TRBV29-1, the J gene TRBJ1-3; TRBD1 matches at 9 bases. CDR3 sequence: CSVGTGSDTIYF. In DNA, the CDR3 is TGCAGCGTCGGGACAGGGTCGGACACCATATATTTT.